This T cell receptor (beta chain) was identified during a study of T cell responses to AZD1222 COVID-19 vaccine listed by TCRdb under 2021. Broadly, across the study: AZD1222 recipients given second doses at about 4 weeks or at about 12 weeks were pooled, since spike-specific TCR depth and breadth were not found to differ between the two schedules. A total of 233 trial participants underwent TCR sequencing, of whom nearly 210 had received two doses of AZD1222 and around 25 had received two doses of the MenACWY control vaccine. Enrollment into the trials was organized by age into subgroups of 18-55, 56-69 and 70-plus years, and those subgroups contained roughly 160, 29 and 62 TCR-sequenced participants, respectively.

The CDR3 regions of human TCRbeta chains were analyzed by immunosequencing. For the original study's pipeline: TCRs in the repertoires were matched against a reference library of SARS-CoV-2-specific TCRs that had been generated with the MIRA antigen-specificity platform. Breadth was defined as the fraction of unique TCRs that were SARS-CoV-2-associated. Depth was defined as the fraction of total T cells that were SARS-CoV-2-associated. Using the MIRA data, every spike-specific TCR was mapped to the spike region that the TCR reacted to and assigned to either a CD4 or a CD8 class. Log10-transformed breadth and depth values were compared by one-way ANOVA with Sidak's multiple comparisons tests. Held by TCRdb, this immuneACCESS table contains in-frame sequences only and omits some clones. Under half of the omission traces to an unresolved V gene where checked; the cause of the rest is unknown. That table gives V, J and clone size, and the DNA gave D and trimming. The table for this sample lists under 150,000 clones; approximately 90% of them were counted only once. In total, the top ten clones hold around 3.6% of the sample.

The paper as a whole reports these results and caveats: Epitopes outside the regions mutated in the B.1.351 and B.1.1.7 variants were reportedly recognized by nearly half of the unique spike-specific TCRs. After two AZD1222 doses, spike-specific TCR breadth and depth were significantly higher than at day 0 and than in MenACWY recipients. The 56-69-year group was small, and its depth increase did not reach significance, likely because of low power. Conclusions about previously exposed vaccinees were limited because only six AZD1222 recipients were SARS-CoV-2 seropositive at baseline. The vaccine-associated CD4 TCRs covered the entire spike protein, and the dominant responses fell in regions 160-218 and 743-854. Most participants were white British and females outnumbered males, and the authors suggested that clonal diversity may have been underestimated. Because no day 14 peak-response samples were available, repertoires were characterized only after the peak T cell response.

Trimming at the junction amounts to 5 bases on V and 2 bases on J, and the germline ends lie 10 bases apart. The CDR3, from cysteine to phenylalanine, totals 14 residues. The entry retains the CDR3 DNA only, 42 bases that are in frame from base 1. The germline V gene encodes CDR1 SGHTA and CDR2 FQGTGA. On this clone itself: There is no known antigen for this receptor. The sample holds no much larger clone one base away, and base qualities are not on file.

Sample time point, as interpreted from the label and publication: baseline before first vaccination. The vaccinee samples were drawn from two UK trials, COV001 and COV002, one of which was a single-blind randomized controlled phase 2/3 trial testing AZD1222 (ChAdOx1 nCoV-19) in healthy adults. Trial participant PBMC samples were collected at day 0 and day 28 after the second dose for TCRbeta chain sequencing. Sequencing used peripheral blood, obtained on day 0 of AZD1222 vaccination. Rearrangement joined TRBV7-3 to TRBJ2-1; the D segment cannot be called with confidence. The TCR sequence derives from an adult in good health. Here the CDR3 is given as CASSPGLAYNEQFF. The DNA is TGTGCCAGCAGCCCCGGCCTGGCCTACAATGAGCAGTTCTTC.